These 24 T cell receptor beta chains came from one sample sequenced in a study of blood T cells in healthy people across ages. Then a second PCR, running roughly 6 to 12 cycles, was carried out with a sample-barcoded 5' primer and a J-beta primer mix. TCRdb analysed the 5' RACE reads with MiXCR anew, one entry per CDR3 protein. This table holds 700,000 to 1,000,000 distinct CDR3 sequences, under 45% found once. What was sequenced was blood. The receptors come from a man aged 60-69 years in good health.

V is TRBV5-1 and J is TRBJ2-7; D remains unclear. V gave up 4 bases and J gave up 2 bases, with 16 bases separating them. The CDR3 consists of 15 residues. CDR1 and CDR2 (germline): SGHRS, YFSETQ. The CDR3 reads CASSGQALATYEQYF. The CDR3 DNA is TGCGCCAGCAGCGGTCAGGCATTGGCAACCTACGAGCAGTACTTC.

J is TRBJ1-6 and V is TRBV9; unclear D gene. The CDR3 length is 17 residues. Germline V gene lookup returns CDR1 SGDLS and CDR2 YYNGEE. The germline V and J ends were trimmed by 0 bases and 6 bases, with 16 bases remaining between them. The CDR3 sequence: CASSVEPDRPANSPLHF. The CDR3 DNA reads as TGTGCCAGCAGCGTAGAACCCGACCGCCCGGCTAATTCACCCCTCCACTTT.

The CDR3 DNA sequence: TGTGCCAGCAGGGTTCTAGCGGGGGGGCGAGATACGCAGTATTTT. Protein sequence: CASRVLAGGRDTQYF. The rearrangement joins TRBV2 to TRBJ2-3; TRBD2 aligns across 12 bases. This CDR3 is 15 amino acids long. The germline gives CDR1 SNHLY, CDR2 FYNNEI. V shed 6 bases, J shed 5 bases, and the junction held 6 bases outside the gene matches. Using reference TRBV2 and TRBJ2-3 for the parts outside the CDR3, the full variable domain is EPEVTQTPSHQVTQMGQEVILRCVPISNHLYFYWYRQILGQKVEFLVSFYNNEISEKSEIFDDQFSVERPDGSNFTLKIRSTKLEDSAMYFCASRVLAGGRDTQYFGPGTRLTVL.

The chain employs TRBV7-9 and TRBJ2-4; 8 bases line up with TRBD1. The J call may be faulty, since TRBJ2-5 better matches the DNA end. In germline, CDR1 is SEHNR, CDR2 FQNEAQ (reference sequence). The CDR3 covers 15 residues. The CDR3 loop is CASSSGQGVRETQYF. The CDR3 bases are TGTGCCAGCAGCTCCGGACAGGGAGTTCGGGAGACCCAGTACTTC.

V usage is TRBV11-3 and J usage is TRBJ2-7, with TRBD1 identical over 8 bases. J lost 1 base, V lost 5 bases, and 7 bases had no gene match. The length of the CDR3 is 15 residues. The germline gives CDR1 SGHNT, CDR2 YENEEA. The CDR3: CASSGRQGRSYEQYF. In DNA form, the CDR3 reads TGTGCCAGCAGCGGCCGACAGGGGAGATCCTACGAGCAGTACTTC.

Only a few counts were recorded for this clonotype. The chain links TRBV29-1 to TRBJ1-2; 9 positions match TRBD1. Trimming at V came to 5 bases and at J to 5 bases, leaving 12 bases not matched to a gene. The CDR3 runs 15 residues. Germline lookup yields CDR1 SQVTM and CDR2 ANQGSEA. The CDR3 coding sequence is TGCAGCGTTCCGAGGGCGGACAGGGGAATATATGGCTACACCTTC. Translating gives CSVPRADRGIYGYTF.

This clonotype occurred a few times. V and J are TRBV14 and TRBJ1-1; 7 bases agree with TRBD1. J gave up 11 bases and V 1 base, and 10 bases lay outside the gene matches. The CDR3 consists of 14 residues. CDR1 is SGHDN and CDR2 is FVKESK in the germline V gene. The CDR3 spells CASSQGVEEQGAFF. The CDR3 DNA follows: TGTGCCAGCAGCCAAGGCGTTGAGGAACAGGGGGCTTTCTTT.

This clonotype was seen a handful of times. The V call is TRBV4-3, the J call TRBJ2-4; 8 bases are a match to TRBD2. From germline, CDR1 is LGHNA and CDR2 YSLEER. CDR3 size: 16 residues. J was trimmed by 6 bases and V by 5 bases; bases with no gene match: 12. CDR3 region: CASSYGLAALANIQYF. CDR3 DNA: TGCGCCAGCAGCTACGGACTAGCCGCCCTAGCAAACATTCAGTACTTC.

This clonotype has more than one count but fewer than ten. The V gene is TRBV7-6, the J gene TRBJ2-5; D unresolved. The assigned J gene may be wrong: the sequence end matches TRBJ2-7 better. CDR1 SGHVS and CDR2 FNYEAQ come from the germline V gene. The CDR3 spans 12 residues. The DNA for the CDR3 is TGTGCCAGCAGCTTAACCCCCAGCGAGCAGTACTTC. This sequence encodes CASSLTPSEQYF.

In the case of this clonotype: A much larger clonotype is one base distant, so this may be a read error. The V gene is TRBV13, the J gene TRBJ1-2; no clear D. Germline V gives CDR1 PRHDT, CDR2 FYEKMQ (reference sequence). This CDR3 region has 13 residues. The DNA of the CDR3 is TGTCCCAGCAGCCCCCAGAATAACTATGGCTACACCTTC. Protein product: CPSSPQNNYGYTF.

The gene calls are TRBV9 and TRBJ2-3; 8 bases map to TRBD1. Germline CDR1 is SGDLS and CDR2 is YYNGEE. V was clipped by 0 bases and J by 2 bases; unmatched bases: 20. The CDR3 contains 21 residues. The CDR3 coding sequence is TGTGCCAGCAGCGTAGAACCCTCAACTTCTCAGGGGGCATGGGTCACAGATACGCAGTATTTT. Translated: CASSVEPSTSQGAWVTDTQYF.

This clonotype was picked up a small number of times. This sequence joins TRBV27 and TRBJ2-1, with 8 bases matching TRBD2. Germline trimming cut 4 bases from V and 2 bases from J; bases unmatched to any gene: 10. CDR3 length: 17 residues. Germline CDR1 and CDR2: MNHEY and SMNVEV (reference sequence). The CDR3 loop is CASSSRDSGATYNEQFF. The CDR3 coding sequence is TGTGCCAGCAGTTCCCGGGATAGCGGGGCGACCTACAATGAGCAGTTCTTC.

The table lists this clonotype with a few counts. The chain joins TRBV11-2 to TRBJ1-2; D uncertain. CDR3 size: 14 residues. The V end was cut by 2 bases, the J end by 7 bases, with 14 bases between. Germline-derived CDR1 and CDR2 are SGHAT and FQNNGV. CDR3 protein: CASSLTDQGGGYTF. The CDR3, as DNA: TGTGCCAGCAGCTTAACCGACCAAGGTGGTGGCTACACCTTC. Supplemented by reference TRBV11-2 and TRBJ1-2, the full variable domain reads EAGVAQSPRYKIIEKRQSVAFWCNPISGHATLYWYQQILGQGPKLLIQFQNNGVVDDSQLPKDRFSAERLKGVDSTLKIQPAKLEDSAVYLCASSLTDQGGGYTFGSGTRLTVV.

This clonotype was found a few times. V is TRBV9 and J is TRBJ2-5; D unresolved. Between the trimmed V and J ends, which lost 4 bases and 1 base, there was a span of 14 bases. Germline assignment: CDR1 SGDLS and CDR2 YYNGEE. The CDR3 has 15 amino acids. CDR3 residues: CASSFTGGPQETQYF. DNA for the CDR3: TGTGCCAGCAGCTTCACCGGTGGCCCCCAAGAGACCCAGTACTTC.

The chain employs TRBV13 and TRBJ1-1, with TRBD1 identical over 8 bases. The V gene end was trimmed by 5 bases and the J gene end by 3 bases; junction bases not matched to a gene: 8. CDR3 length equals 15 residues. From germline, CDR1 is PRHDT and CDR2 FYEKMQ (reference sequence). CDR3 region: CASSVTGESYTEAFF. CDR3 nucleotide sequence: TGTGCCAGCAGCGTGACAGGGGAATCGTACACTGAAGCTTTCTTT.

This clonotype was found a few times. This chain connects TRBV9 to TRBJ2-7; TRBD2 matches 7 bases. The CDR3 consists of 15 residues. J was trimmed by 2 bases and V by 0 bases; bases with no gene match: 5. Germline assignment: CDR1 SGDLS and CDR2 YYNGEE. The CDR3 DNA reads TGTGCCAGCAGCGTAGAGGGAGGGCCGACCTACGAGCAGTACTTC. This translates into CASSVEGGPTYEQYF.

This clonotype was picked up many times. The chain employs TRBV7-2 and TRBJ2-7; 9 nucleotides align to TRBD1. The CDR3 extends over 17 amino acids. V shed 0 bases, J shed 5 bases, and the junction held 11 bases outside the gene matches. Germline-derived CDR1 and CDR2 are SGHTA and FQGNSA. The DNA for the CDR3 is TGTGCCAGCAGCTTAGCGGGCCCGGGGACAGGGAGGCACGAGCAGTACTTC. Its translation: CASSLAGPGTGRHEQYF.

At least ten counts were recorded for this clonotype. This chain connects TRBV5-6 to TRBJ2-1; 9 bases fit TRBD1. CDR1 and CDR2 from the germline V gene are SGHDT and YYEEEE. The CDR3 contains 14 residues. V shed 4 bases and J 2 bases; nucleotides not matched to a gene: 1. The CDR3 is CASSRTGAYNEQFF. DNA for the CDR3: TGTGCCAGCAGCAGGACAGGGGCCTACAATGAGCAGTTCTTC.

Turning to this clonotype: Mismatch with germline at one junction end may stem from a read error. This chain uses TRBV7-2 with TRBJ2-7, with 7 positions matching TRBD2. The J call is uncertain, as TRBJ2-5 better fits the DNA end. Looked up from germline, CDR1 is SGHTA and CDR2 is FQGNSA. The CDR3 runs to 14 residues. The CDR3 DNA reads TGTGCCAGCGGCTTTGGACTAGACGGGGAGACCCAGTACTTC. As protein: CASGFGLDGETQYF.

CDR3 bases: TGCAGTGCTAGCGCAACCGGGACTAGCCTGGATGGTGAGCAGTTCTTC. Translating gives CSASATGTSLDGEQFF. This rearrangement joins TRBV20-1 to TRBJ2-1, with 9 bases lining up with TRBD2. Germline values: CDR1 DFQATT, CDR2 SNEGSKA (reference sequence). This CDR3 spans 16 amino acids. Trimming removed 3 bases from V and 9 bases from J; junction bases left unmatched: 15.

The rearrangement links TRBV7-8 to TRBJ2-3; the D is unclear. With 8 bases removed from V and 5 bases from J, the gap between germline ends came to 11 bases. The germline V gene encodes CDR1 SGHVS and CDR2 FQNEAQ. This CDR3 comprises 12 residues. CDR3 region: CASQLAEDTQYF. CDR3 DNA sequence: TGTGCCAGCCAACTCGCAGAAGATACGCAGTATTTT.

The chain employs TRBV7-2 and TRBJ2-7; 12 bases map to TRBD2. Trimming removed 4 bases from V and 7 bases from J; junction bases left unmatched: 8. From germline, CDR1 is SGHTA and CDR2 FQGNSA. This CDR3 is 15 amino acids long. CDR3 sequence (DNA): TGTGCCAGCAGCTCTAGCGGGGGGGGTAACAATGAGCAGTACTTC. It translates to CASSSSGGGNNEQYF.

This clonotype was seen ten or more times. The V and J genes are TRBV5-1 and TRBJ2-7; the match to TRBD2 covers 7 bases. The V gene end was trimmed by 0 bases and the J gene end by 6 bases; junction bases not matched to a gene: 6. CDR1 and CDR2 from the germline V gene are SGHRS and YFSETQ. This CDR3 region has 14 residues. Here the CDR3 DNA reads TGCGCCAGCAGCTTGGCCGGGGGGTACACCGAGCAGTACTTC. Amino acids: CASSLAGGYTEQYF.

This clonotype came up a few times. The CDR3 region is CASSPDTAEQYF. CDR3 bases: TGTGCCAGCAGCCCAGACACGGCTGAGCAGTACTTC. V usage is TRBV7-9 and J usage is TRBJ2-7; D is undetermined. Trimming stripped 5 bases from V and 7 bases from J, with 12 bases between. The CDR3 loop spans 12 amino acids. From germline, CDR1 is SEHNR and CDR2 FQNEAQ (reference sequence).